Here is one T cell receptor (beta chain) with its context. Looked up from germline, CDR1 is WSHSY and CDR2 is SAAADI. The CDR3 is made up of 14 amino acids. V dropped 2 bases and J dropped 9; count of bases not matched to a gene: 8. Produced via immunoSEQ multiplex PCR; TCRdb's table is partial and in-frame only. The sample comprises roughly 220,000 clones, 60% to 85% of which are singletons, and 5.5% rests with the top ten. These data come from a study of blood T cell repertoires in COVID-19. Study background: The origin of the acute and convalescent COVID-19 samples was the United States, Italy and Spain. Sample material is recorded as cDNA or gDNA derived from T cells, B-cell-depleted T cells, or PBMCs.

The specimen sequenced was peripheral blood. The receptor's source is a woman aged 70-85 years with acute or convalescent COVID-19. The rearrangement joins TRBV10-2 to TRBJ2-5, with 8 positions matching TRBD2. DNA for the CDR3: TGCGCCAGCAGTGAGATAGCGGGGAGGGGGTCCCAGTACTTC. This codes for CASSEIAGRGSQYF.